Listed here is a single T cell receptor beta chain. What it binds is not known. Germline values: CDR1 DFQATT, CDR2 SNEGSKA (reference sequence). This CDR3 spans 16 amino acids. V lost 1 base to trimming and J lost 3 bases, with 16 bases between them. The sample originates from a study of blood T cells in healthy people across ages. General study results and limits: CMV status of donors was unknown, possibly confounding expanded clonotype changes.

It was with a sample-barcoded 5' primer and a J-beta primer mix that a second PCR of roughly 7 to 12 cycles was run. TCRdb reprocessed the 5' RACE reads via MiXCR and lists one record per CDR3 protein. The sample carries hundreds of thousands of distinct CDR3 sequences, about 42% recorded once. Sequenced: blood. This sequence was found in a woman aged 60-75 years in good health. This chain links TRBV20-1 with TRBJ2-1, with D hard to call. As DNA, the CDR3 is TGCAGTGCTAGAGTGGTTGCGGTAGCTAACTACAATGAGCAGTTCTTC. It specifies CSARVVAVANYNEQFF.